The sequence of this TCR beta chain was determined in a study of T cells after yellow fever vaccination. Across the whole study: Fractions containing few cells were prepared with SMART-Seq v4 Ultra Low Input.

This CDR3 contains 14 residues. The V end lost 4 bases, the J end lost 2 bases, and 12 bases lay between the germline ends. From germline, CDR1 is SGHRS and CDR2 YFSETQ. Template switching by 5'RACE produced TCR cDNA, adding a universal primer site and UMIs. TCRdb re-analysed the 5' RACE reads in MiXCR, keeping a single row per CDR3 protein. Altogether about 170,000 distinct CDR3 sequences are present, approximately 6.2% being singletons, with the ten largest covering less than 3.5%. The sequencing here drew on CD4+ T cells sorted from PBMCs, taken on the day of the first yellow fever vaccination. This clonotype was obtained from a man aged 18 to 29 who received the YFV17D yellow fever vaccine. The chain combines TRBV5-1 with TRBJ1-2; no definite D call. The CDR3 DNA reads as TGCGCCAGCAGCGTCAGTTCCGCAAACTATGGCTACACCTTC. Residues: CASSVSSANYGYTF.